This T cell receptor beta chain came from a study of cytomegalovirus exposure and HLA in healthy donors. Background on the study: Counted in an early data release were some 81 million unique TCRs from HLA-typed donors.

General study findings and limits: Later analysis demonstrated an association between a missense DCLRE1C variant and TCR beta V- and J-gene trimming.

The junction had 5 bases not matched to a gene; V was cut back by 7 bases and J by 6 bases. This CDR3 is built from 14 residues. CDR1 WSHSY and CDR2 SAAADI come from the germline V gene. Primers for the PCR totalled 60 Vbeta and 13 Jbeta. Using immunoSEQ multiplex PCR, the repertoire was profiled, and TCRdb retains in-frame clones only, with some absent. The data show some 250,000 clones, over 70% seen once. Remarks on this clone: The antigen is not known.

These donors counted as nominally healthy when sampled, but unrecorded immune exposures were likely. The genes are TRBV10-2 and TRBJ2-7; 14 bases fit TRBD2. The source of this sequence is a woman aged 60 to 75 in good health and CMV-seropositive. The sample comprised PBMCs. The CDR3 reads CASTEGLAGAEQYF. CDR3 nucleotides: TGCGCCAGCACCGAGGGACTAGCGGGAGCCGAGCAGTACTTC.